What follows are 24 T cell receptor beta chains derived from one specimen sequenced in a study of Tregs in tolerant kidney transplant recipients. Measured with immunoSEQ multiplex PCR; TCRdb has only the in-frame clones, and not every one. The table shows tens of thousands of clones, with around nine tenths occurring only once. Sequencing was done on a sample of CD8+ T cells from blood. Receptors originate from a human donor in good health.

The rearrangement uses TRBV5-1 and TRBJ1-4, with D possibly TRBD1 on 6 matching bases. Germline assignment: CDR1 SGHRS and CDR2 YFSETQ. The CDR3 is 17 residues long. With 3 bases removed from V and 2 bases from J, the gap between germline ends came to 17 bases. CDR3 residues: CASSSQGLLFTNEKLFF. The CDR3 DNA follows: TGCGCCAGCAGCTCCCAGGGGCTCCTCTTTACTAATGAAAAACTGTTTTTT.

The genes are TRBV9 and TRBJ1-2; D call uncertain. Looked up from germline, CDR1 is SGDLS and CDR2 is YYNGEE. The CDR3 spans 17 residues. Trimming stripped 0 bases from V and 4 bases from J, with 19 bases between. The CDR3 protein is CASSVAGGAPLGYGYTF. In nucleotides, the CDR3 is TGTGCCAGCAGCGTAGCTGGAGGTGCCCCCTTGGGCTATGGCTACACCTTC.

The chain carries TRBV9 and TRBJ2-1; TRBD1 might be the D (6 bases). CDR3 length: 14 residues. The V gene's germline CDR1 is SGDLS and CDR2 YYNGEE. V was clipped by 0 bases and J by 7 bases, with 11 bases between them. The CDR3 DNA follows: TGTGCCAGCAGCGTAGAGGGCAGGGGAAATGAGCAGTTCTTC. Protein sequence: CASSVEGRGNEQFF.

This chain connects TRBV21-1 to TRBJ2-5; TRBD2, as called in the table, went unchecked against the DNA. TRBV21-1 is marked as a pseudogene. The length of the CDR3 is 15 residues. Here the CDR3 reads CASTRTSGVRETQYF. The CDR3 nucleotides read TGTGCCAGCACCAGGACTAGCGGAGTCCGAGAGACCCAGTACTTC.

The rearrangement joins TRBV7-9 to TRBJ2-7, with a weak D call TRBD1 (6 bases). The V gene lost 4 bases and the J gene lost 4 bases, with 17 bases spanning the gap. CDR1 SEHNR and CDR2 FQNEAQ come from the germline V gene (reference sequence). The CDR3 runs to 15 residues. The chain's CDR3 is CASSSVSGVGYEQYF. The CDR3 coding sequence is TGTGCCAGCAGCTCAGTCTCAGGGGTAGGGTACGAGCAGTACTTC.

The chain links TRBV5-6 to TRBJ2-1; possibly TRBD2 for D (5 bases). CDR1 is SGHDT, CDR2 YYEEEE, per germline. Trimming cost V 2 bases and J 7 bases, with 16 bases left between them. The CDR3 is 15 residues long. CDR3: CASSFPSGMWNEQFF. The CDR3 DNA follows: TGTGCCAGCAGCTTCCCATCGGGAATGTGGAATGAGCAGTTCTTC.

This clone is a singleton in its sample. This chain links TRBV6-5 with TRBJ2-1, with 7 positions matching TRBD2. With 5 bases clipped from V and 6 bases from J, the junction kept 4 bases outside the gene matches. The germline gives CDR1 MNHEY, CDR2 SVGAGI. The CDR3 contains 13 residues. CDR3 residues: CASSEASGNEQFF. The CDR3 bases are TGTGCCAGCAGTGAGGCTAGCGGCAATGAGCAGTTCTTC.

This chain links TRBV9 with TRBJ2-2; D possibly corresponds to TRBD2 (6 bases). This CDR3 is built from 17 residues. V was shortened by 2 bases and J by 1 base, with 15 bases between the two germline ends. The germline V gene encodes CDR1 SGDLS and CDR2 YYNGEE. The CDR3 DNA is TGTGCCAGCAGCGTGTTGAGGAGCGGGTGGAACACCGGGGAGCTGTTTTTT. This encodes CASSVLRSGWNTGELFF.

J is TRBJ2-5 and V is TRBV7-9; 9 nucleotides agree with TRBD1. The CDR3 is 16 amino acids. Germline V gene sequence: CDR1 SEHNR, CDR2 FQNEAQ (reference sequence). Losses at the gene ends were 4 bases for V and 1 base for J; bases not matched to a gene: 7. CDR3: CASSSGTGLLQETQYF. As DNA, the CDR3 is TGTGCCAGCAGCTCTGGGACAGGGCTCCTCCAAGAGACCCAGTACTTC.

The rearrangement joins TRBV30 to TRBJ2-7; D might be TRBD1 (6 bases). Trimming left V 0 bases short and J 5 bases short, with 17 bases between. The CDR3 length is 15 residues. Germline V gives CDR1 GTSNPN, CDR2 SVGIG (reference sequence). CDR3 sequence reads: CAWSVGTTPGNEQYF. For the CDR3, the DNA is TGTGCCTGGAGTGTGGGGACAACCCCGGGAAACGAGCAGTACTTC.

V usage is TRBV15 and J usage is TRBJ2-3; no definite D call. Between the trimmed V and J ends, which lost 6 bases and 0 bases, there was a span of 22 bases. CDR1 is LNHNV, CDR2 YYDKDF, per germline (reference sequence). This CDR3 comprises 18 residues. The CDR3 nucleotides read TGTGCCACCAGGGGATCATCGGCCTCTTACCCTAGCACAGATACGCAGTATTTT. Protein: CATRGSSASYPSTDTQYF. Full variable domain (rest looked up from reference TRBV15 and TRBJ2-3): DAMVIQNPRYQVTQFGKPVTLSCSQTLNHNVMYWYQQKSSQAPKLLFHYYDKDFNNEADTPDNFQSRRPNTSFCFLDIRSPGLGDTAMYLCATRGSSASYPSTDTQYFGPGTRLTVL.

This sequence joins TRBV7-6 and TRBJ2-7; unclear D gene. Germline CDR1 SGHVS, CDR2 FNYEAQ. V gave up 2 bases and J gave up 3 bases, with 5 bases separating them. This CDR3 spans 12 amino acids. The CDR3 region is CASSLRGYEQYF. CDR3 coding DNA: TGTGCCAGCAGCTTACGCGGCTACGAGCAGTACTTC.

A note on this clone: Germline is not matched at one junction end, which may reflect a read error. The rearrangement joins TRBV9 to TRBJ2-5; weak D call: TRBD2 (6 bases). Germline CDR1 reads SGDLS; CDR2 reads YYNGEE. CDR3 length equals 14 residues. The CDR3 protein is CASSPGLLQEPQYF. The CDR3 nucleotides are TGTGCCAGCAGCCCGGGACTCCTACAAGAGCCCCAGTACTTC. The full variable domain, completed using reference TRBV9 and TRBJ2-5, is DSGVTQTPKHLITATGQRVTLRCSPRSGDLSVYWYQQSLDQGLQFLIQYYNGEERAKGNILERFSAQQFPDLHSELNLSSLELGDSALYFCASSPGLLQEPQYFGPGTRLLVL.

V is TRBV14 and J is TRBJ1-3; 9 bases fit TRBD1. CDR1 SGHDN and CDR2 FVKESK come from the germline V gene. This CDR3 has 15 residues. V gave up 3 bases and J gave up 7 bases; unmatched junction bases: 7. CDR3 sequence: CASSQKGTGRNTIYF. DNA for the CDR3: TGTGCCAGCAGCCAGAAGGGGACAGGGAGGAACACCATATATTTT.

This rearrangement joins TRBV9 to TRBJ2-7; 8 bases are a match to TRBD2. The J segment lost 3 bases and the V segment lost 6 bases, leaving 5 bases of the junction unmatched. In germline, CDR1 is SGDLS, CDR2 YYNGEE. This CDR3 contains 13 residues. CDR3 sequence reads: CASTPGGGYEQYF. DNA of the CDR3: TGTGCCAGCACCCCCGGGGGGGGCTACGAGCAGTACTTC.

V and J are TRBV25-1 and TRBJ1-2; tentatively, D is TRBD1 (5 bases). Deletions cut 3 bases from V and 6 bases from J, with 11 bases between. CDR1 and CDR2 from the germline V gene are MGHDK and SYGVNS. This CDR3 region has 13 residues. CDR3 in DNA: TGTGCCAGCAGTGATAAAGACAGCCATGGCTACACCTTC. It encodes CASSDKDSHGYTF.

This clone was seen a single time. This chain links TRBV11-2 with TRBJ2-7; unclear D gene. The CDR3 is made up of 12 amino acids. Looked up from germline, CDR1 is SGHAT and CDR2 is FQNNGV. V lost 7 bases and J 2 bases, leaving 9 bases between the germline ends. In DNA, the CDR3 is TGTGCCAGCAAAGCAGATACCTACGAGCAGTACTTC. Encoded protein: CASKADTYEQYF.

The CDR3 loop reads CASSSGTGGGYEQYF. The DNA of the CDR3 is TGTGCCAGCAGTTCCGGGACAGGGGGCGGCTACGAGCAGTACTTC. The chain combines TRBV27 with TRBJ2-7; 12 bases line up with TRBD1. The CDR3 covers 15 residues. V shed 4 bases and J 3 bases; nucleotides not matched to a gene: 4. Germline CDR1 MNHEY, CDR2 SMNVEV (reference sequence).

Points on this clone: Other DNA sequences within the sample encode an identical CDR3. The CDR3 sequence: CASSQETSGGYEQYF. As DNA, the CDR3 is TGTGCCAGCAGCCAAGAGACTAGCGGGGGGTACGAGCAGTACTTC. This chain connects TRBV14 to TRBJ2-7; 13 nucleotides line up with TRBD2. V gave up 0 bases and J gave up 4 bases; unmatched junction bases: 0. This CDR3 is 15 amino acids long. Per the germline V gene, CDR1 is SGHDN and CDR2 is FVKESK.

The V and J genes are TRBV30 and TRBJ1-3, with D tentatively TRBD1 (5 bases). Deletions cut 2 bases from V and 3 bases from J, with 17 bases between. The germline CDR1 and CDR2 sequences are GTSNPN and SVGIG (reference sequence). This CDR3 has 16 residues. Written as DNA, the CDR3 is TGTGCCTGGAGTACGGGGCCAGGGAAGTTTGGAAACACCATATATTTT. Amino acids: CAWSTGPGKFGNTIYF.

This chain uses TRBV25-1 with TRBJ2-5; 7 positions agree with TRBD1. J was trimmed by 7 bases and V by 3 bases; bases with no gene match: 14. The CDR3 covers 16 residues. Per germline, CDR1 MGHDK and CDR2 SYGVNS. CDR3 sequence reads: CASSDRVTGEGGTQYF. For the CDR3, the DNA is TGTGCCAGCAGTGACCGGGTTACAGGGGAAGGTGGGACCCAGTACTTC.

The chain's CDR3 is CASSWGEGTEAFF. CDR3 bases: TGTGCCAGCAGTTGGGGGGAGGGGACTGAAGCTTTCTTT. The chain recombines TRBV6-5 with TRBJ1-1; the D gene is possibly TRBD1 (5 bases). Trimming stripped 4 bases from V and 5 bases from J, with 11 bases between. The CDR3 covers 13 residues. Per germline, CDR1 MNHEY and CDR2 SVGAGI.

The rearrangement uses TRBV27 and TRBJ2-7, with 8 positions matching TRBD1. The V gene's germline CDR1 is MNHEY and CDR2 SMNVEV (reference sequence). The ends lost 6 bases at V and 1 base at J; junction bases unmatched: 11. The CDR3 spans 16 residues. The CDR3 sequence: CASSYSGGPVSYEQYF. CDR3 nucleotide sequence: TGTGCCAGCAGCTATTCAGGGGGCCCTGTTTCCTACGAGCAGTACTTC.

CDR3 DNA sequence: TGTGCCAGCAGCCAAGGGACTAGCGGGAGGACCTACGAGCAGTACTTC. Translated: CASSQGTSGRTYEQYF. The chain carries TRBV4-2 and TRBJ2-7; TRBD2 agrees at 14 bases. J gave up 2 bases and V 1 base, and 1 base lay outside the gene matches. CDR3 length: 16 residues. CDR1 is LGHNA, CDR2 YNFKEQ, per germline.